One T cell receptor beta chain is described in this entry. Its specificity is unknown. V gave up 4 bases and J gave up 4 bases, with 7 bases separating them. The CDR3 consists of 11 residues. In germline, CDR1 is SQVTM, CDR2 ANQGSEA. The source of the sample is a study of a mutant IDH1 vaccine in newly diagnosed glioma. Whole-study context: Across weeks 1, 3, 5, 7, 11, 15, 19 and 23, patients received a vaccination each time, eight in all. Treated patients comprised 62.5% males and about 40% females, mean age approximately 42 years.

TCRdb's table, derived via immunoSEQ multiplex PCR, lists solely in-frame clones and lacks some. The data contain approximately 26,000 clones, around 90% of them singletons. As to time point: week 5, during vaccination. In the vaccine, a single dose held 300 ug of the mutant IDH1 20-mer peptide, along with topical imiquimod. Findings and limits, study-wide: Changes in top peripheral clonotypes did not appear linked to pseudoprogression.

The TCR sequence derives from a man between 18 and 29 years old with glioma. V is TRBV29-1 and J is TRBJ2-5, with a possible D match to TRBD1 (5 bases). The source material was PBMCs, sampled from a glioma patient whose treatment included an IDH1 peptide vaccine. CDR3 loop: CSVGQIETQYF. The CDR3 DNA follows: TGCAGCGTTGGACAGATAGAGACCCAGTACTTC.